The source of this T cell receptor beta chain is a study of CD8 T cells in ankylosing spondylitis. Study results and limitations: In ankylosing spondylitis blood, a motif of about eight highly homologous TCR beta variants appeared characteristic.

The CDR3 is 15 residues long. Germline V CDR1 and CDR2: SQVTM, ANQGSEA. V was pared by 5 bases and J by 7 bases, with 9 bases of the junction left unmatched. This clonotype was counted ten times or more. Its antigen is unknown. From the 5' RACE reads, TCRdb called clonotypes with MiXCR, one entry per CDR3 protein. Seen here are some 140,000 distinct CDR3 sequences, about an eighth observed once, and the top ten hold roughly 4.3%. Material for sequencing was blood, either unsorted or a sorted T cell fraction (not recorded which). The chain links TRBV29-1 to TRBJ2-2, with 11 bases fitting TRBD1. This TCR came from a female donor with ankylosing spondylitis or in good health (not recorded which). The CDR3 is CSVFGTGGYSGELFF. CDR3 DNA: TGCAGCGTTTTCGGGACAGGGGGATACAGCGGGGAGCTGTTTTTT.